This record concerns one T cell receptor (beta chain) sequence. Its cognate antigen is unknown. This specimen comes from a study of EBV T-cell therapy then PD-1 blockade in nasopharyngeal carcinoma. Sequencing used immunoSEQ multiplex PCR; TCRdb keeps in-frame clones, though not all of them. The data contain 20,000 to 25,000 clones, about 86% of them singletons. V shed 5 bases and J shed 0 bases, with 6 bases lying between them. The length of the CDR3 is 13 residues. The V gene's germline CDR1 is SEHNR and CDR2 FQNEAQ (reference sequence). The time point was: 266 days after commencement of treatment, after nivolumab therapy. Noted treatment: AdE1-LMPpoly-expanded autologous EBV-specific T-cell therapy followed by anti-PD-1 nivolumab.

The chain links TRBV7-9 to TRBJ2-3, with a possible D match to TRBD2 (6 bases). The receptor was derived from a man aged 40-49 years with nasopharyngeal carcinoma. The material was CD8+ T cells from blood, obtained at day 266 from a patient whose treatment included autologous EBV-specific T cells and nivolumab. CDR3 coding DNA: TGTGCCAGCAGCGGGGGGAGCACAGATACGCAGTATTTT. This gives the protein CASSGGSTDTQYF.